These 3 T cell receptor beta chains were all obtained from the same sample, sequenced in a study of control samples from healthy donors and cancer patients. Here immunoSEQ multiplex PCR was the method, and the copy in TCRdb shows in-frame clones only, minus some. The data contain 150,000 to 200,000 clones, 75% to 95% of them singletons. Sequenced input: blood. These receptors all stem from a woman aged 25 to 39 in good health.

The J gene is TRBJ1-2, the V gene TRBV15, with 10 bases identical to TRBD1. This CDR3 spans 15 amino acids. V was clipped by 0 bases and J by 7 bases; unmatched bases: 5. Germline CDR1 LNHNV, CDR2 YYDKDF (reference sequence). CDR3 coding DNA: TGTGCCACCAGCAGAGATCGACAGGGGGCAGGTGGCTACACCTTC. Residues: CATSRDRQGAGGYTF.

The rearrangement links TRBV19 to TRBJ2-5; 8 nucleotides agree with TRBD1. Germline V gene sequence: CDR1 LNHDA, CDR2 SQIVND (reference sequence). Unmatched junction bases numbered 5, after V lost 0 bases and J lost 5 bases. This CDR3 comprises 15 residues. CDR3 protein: CASSIDRGRRETQYF. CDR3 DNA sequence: TGTGCCAGTAGTATAGACAGGGGGCGCCGGGAGACCCAGTACTTC.

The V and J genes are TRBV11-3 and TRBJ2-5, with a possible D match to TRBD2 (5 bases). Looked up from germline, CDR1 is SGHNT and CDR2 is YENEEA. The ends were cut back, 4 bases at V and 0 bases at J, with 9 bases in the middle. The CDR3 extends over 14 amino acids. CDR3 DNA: TGTGCCAGCAGCTCCTCACTAGACCAAGAGACCCAGTACTTC. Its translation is CASSSSLDQETQYF.